A selection of T cell receptor beta chains follows, all from one sample in a study of T cell clones after liver transplantation. The protocol was immunoSEQ multiplex PCR, while the TCRdb copy is restricted to in-frame clones and leaves out a portion. The sample lists about 75,000 clones, approximately 81% seen once, with 2% to 2.5% in the top ten. Material: CD4+ T cells from blood, obtained 48 months after liver transplant. The receptors shown here come from a human patient who received a liver transplant. Some T cells here may be from the graft donor. Both conserved end residues are part of each CDR3. A D gene is named only where the DNA matches it firmly. Clone size appears in some rows only: once, few, many, or a class for an expanded clone.

>TRBV28|.|TRBJ2-1|.
CASIDSQGPYNEQFF
TGTGCCAGCATTGATTCACAGGGCCCCTACAATGAGCAGTTCTTC
>TRBV1|.|TRBJ2-1|.
CTSSQEREGTYNEQFF
TGCACCAGCAGCCAGGAGCGGGAGGGCACCTACAATGAGCAGTTCTTC
>TRBV5-1|few|TRBJ2-1|TRBD2
CASSLTSGSNEQFF
TGCGCCAGCAGCTTGACTAGCGGGAGCAATGAGCAGTTCTTC
>TRBV9|.|TRBJ2-5|TRBD2
CASSVESGLVRQYF
TGTGCCAGCAGCGTAGAATCGGGACTAGTCCGTCAGTACTTC
>TRBV4-1|.|TRBJ2-2|.
CASSQGERGGSGTGELFF
TGCGCCAGCAGCCAAGGGGAAAGAGGGGGGTCAGGCACCGGGGAGCTGTTTTTT
>TRBV5-1|few|TRBJ1-6|.
CASSLASGGNSPLHF
TGCGCCAGCAGCTTGGCCTCGGGGGGGAATTCACCCCTCCACTTT
>TRBV11-3|.|TRBJ2-2|.
CASSPPTGSGKRGNTGELFF
TGTGCCAGCAGCCCGCCGACAGGAAGCGGGAAACGAGGTAACACCGGGGAGCTGTTTTTT
>TRBV5-1|.|TRBJ1-5|.
CAQQGQPQHF
TGCGCTCAGCAGGGGCAGCCCCAGCATTTT
>TRBV13|.|TRBJ1-3|.
CASTGGERDNTIYF
TGTGCCAGCACAGGAGGGGAGAGGGACAACACCATATATTTT
>TRBV4-3|few|TRBJ2-5|TRBD2
CASSQSGRERETQYF
TGCGCCAGCAGCCAAAGCGGGCGGGAGCGAGAGACCCAGTACTTC
>TRBV30|.|TRBJ1-3|.
CAWSLTHGPALGNTIYF
TGTGCCTGGAGTTTGACCCATGGACCCGCTTTGGGAAACACCATATATTTT
>TRBV6-1|.|TRBJ2-7|.
CASSSGRATLYEQYF
TGTGCCAGCAGTTCTGGTAGGGCAACTTTGTACGAGCAGTACTTC
>TRBV28|.|TRBJ1-3|.
CASTFGSSGNTIYF
TGTGCCAGCACCTTTGGGTCCTCTGGAAACACCATATATTTT
>TRBV7-9|.|TRBJ2-3|.
CASTRRQSNTDTQYF
TGTGCCAGCACCCGCCGGCAGAGTAACACAGATACGCAGTATTTT
>TRBV5-6|once|TRBJ2-6|TRBD1
CASSFLTGDLSGANVLTF
TGTGCCAGCAGCTTTCTTACAGGGGATCTCTCTGGGGCCAACGTCCTGACTTTC
>TRBV7-2|.|TRBJ2-1|TRBD2
CASSLTSGRLNEQFF
TGTGCCAGCAGCTTAACTAGCGGGAGACTCAATGAGCAGTTCTTC
>TRBV19|.|TRBJ2-1|TRBD2
CASSIGPTSGVGEQFF
TGTGCCAGTAGTATAGGCCCTACTAGCGGGGTAGGTGAGCAGTTCTTC
>TRBV19|.|TRBJ2-2|.
CASMWGPANTGELFF
TGTGCCAGTATGTGGGGCCCGGCGAACACCGGGGAGCTGTTTTTT
>TRBV21-1|.|TRBJ2-1|.
CASSSQRGAGQGNEQFF
TGTGCCAGCAGCAGTCAAAGAGGGGCGGGGCAGGGGAATGAGCAGTTCTTC
>TRBV5-4|.|TRBJ2-2|TRBD2
CASSFSGVGTGELFF
TGTGCCAGCAGCTTTAGCGGGGTGGGCACCGGGGAGCTGTTTTTT
>TRBV18|.|TRBJ1-1|.
CASSPGTRNTEAFF
TGTGCCAGCTCACCCGGGACACGGAACACTGAAGCTTTCTTT
>TRBV5-1|few|TRBJ2-3|.
CASSSTATDTQYF
TGCGCCAGCAGCTCTACAGCCACAGATACGCAGTATTTT
>TRBV29-1|.|TRBJ2-5|.
CSSGVGETQYF
TGCAGTTCGGGAGTCGGTGAGACCCAGTACTTC
>TRBV7-8|.|TRBJ1-2|.
CASSSVEWGYTF
TGTGCCAGCAGCTCTGTGGAGTGGGGCTACACCTTC
>TRBV5-4|.|TRBJ2-1|.
CASSLTRGNYNEQFF
TGTGCCAGCAGCCTCACGCGGGGAAACTACAATGAGCAGTTCTTC
>TRBV2|.|TRBJ2-7|.
CASSGRPSYDEQYF
TGTGCCAGCAGTGGCCGCCCCTCCTACGACGAGCAGTACTTC
>TRBV4-3|.|TRBJ2-2|TRBD1
CASSQGNRGTGELFF
TGCGCCAGCAGCCAAGGGAACAGGGGCACCGGGGAGCTGTTTTTT
>TRBV10-3|.|TRBJ1-5|TRBD1
CAIRDRENQPQHF
TGTGCCATACGGGACAGGGAAAATCAGCCCCAGCATTTT
>TRBV7-9|.|TRBJ1-1|.
CASSLMNTEAFF
TGTGCCAGCAGTCTTATGAACACTGAAGCTTTCTTT
>TRBV27|.|TRBJ2-3|TRBD1
CASSSYRDRDTDTQYF
TGTGCCAGCAGTTCTTACCGGGACAGGGACACAGATACGCAGTATTTT